One and the same sample provided the 19 T cell receptor beta chains below, sequenced in a study of T cells in localized non-small cell lung cancer. TCRdb's table, derived via immunoSEQ multiplex PCR, lists solely in-frame clones and lacks some. The sample contains some 90,000 clones, about 91% of which appear only once. Sequencing was performed on peripheral blood, taken before any cancer treatment. The origin of the receptors is a man aged 40-75 years with stage I squamous cell lung carcinoma.

This clone was picked up one time. The V and J genes are TRBV9 and TRBJ2-7, with D unclear. The CDR3 runs 14 residues. Germline CDR1 SGDLS, CDR2 YYNGEE. Trimming shortened V by 2 bases and J by 2 bases, and 11 bases separated the two germline ends. CDR3 nucleotides: TGTGCCAGCAGCGTGACGGCCAGCACCTACGAGCAGTACTTC. Its protein is CASSVTASTYEQYF.

This clone appeared a single time. J is TRBJ2-3 and V is TRBV19; 9 positions match TRBD1. Germline CDR1 reads LNHDA; CDR2 reads SQIVND (reference sequence). The junction had 11 bases not matched to a gene; V was cut back by 3 bases and J by 4 bases. The CDR3 runs to 17 residues. The CDR3 DNA follows: TGTGCCAGTAGTATTAAAGTAACAGGGGGCACCGCAGATACGCAGTATTTT. Translation gives CASSIKVTGGTADTQYF.

The V and J genes are TRBV7-2 and TRBJ2-4, with D possibly TRBD2 on 5 matching bases. CDR1 SGHTA and CDR2 FQGNSA come from the germline V gene. V was cut by 0 bases and J by 3 bases, with 12 bases left in between. This CDR3 comprises 16 residues. DNA of the CDR3: TGTGCCAGCAGCTTAGCTAGCCCGGGGAGCAAAAACATTCAGTACTTC. It specifies CASSLASPGSKNIQYF.

The rearrangement uses TRBV29-1 and TRBJ1-1, with 7 bases that match TRBD1. Germline loops: CDR1 SQVTM, CDR2 ANQGSEA. There are 13 residues in the CDR3. With 6 bases clipped from V and 0 bases from J, the junction kept 4 bases outside the gene matches. The CDR3 DNA is TGCAGCGTGAGACAGGGCATGAACACTGAAGCTTTCTTT. Translation gives CSVRQGMNTEAFF.

The chain joins TRBV11-2 to TRBJ1-2; TRBD1 might be the D (5 bases). V gave up 5 bases and J gave up 8 bases, with 18 bases separating them. Germline assignment: CDR1 SGHAT and CDR2 FQNNGV. The CDR3 has 14 amino acids. In nucleotides, the CDR3 is TGTGCCAGCAGCCTACAGGACGGATTGATCGGCTACACCTTC. Translation: CASSLQDGLIGYTF.

The V and J genes are TRBV29-1 and TRBJ1-1; the match to TRBD1 covers 9 bases. CDR1 and CDR2 from the germline V gene are SQVTM and ANQGSEA. The CDR3 is made up of 13 amino acids. V was clipped by 6 bases and J by 7 bases; unmatched bases: 9. The CDR3 DNA reads TGCAGCGTGACTTCCGGGACAGGGTATGAAGCTTTCTTT. This encodes CSVTSGTGYEAFF.

This sequence joins TRBV4-3 and TRBJ2-2, with D hard to call. Germline V gives CDR1 LGHNA, CDR2 YSLEER. The CDR3 is 15 residues long. The germline V and J ends were trimmed by 3 bases and 1 base, with 9 bases remaining between them. CDR3 region: CASSQSVKNTGELFF. For the CDR3, the DNA is TGCGCCAGCAGCCAGAGTGTTAAGAACACCGGGGAGCTGTTTTTT.

This chain uses TRBV2 with TRBJ2-1, with 9 bases matching TRBD1. This CDR3 has 16 amino acids. Trimming cost V 6 bases and J 4 bases; bases outside gene matches: 10. Germline CDR1 and CDR2: SNHLY and FYNNEI. The CDR3: CASSHLRDRAYNEQFF. The CDR3 bases are TGTGCCAGCAGCCATCTTAGGGACAGGGCTTACAATGAGCAGTTCTTC.

The rearrangement links TRBV19 to TRBJ2-2, with a weak D call TRBD2 (5 bases). The germline CDR1 and CDR2 sequences are LNHDA and SQIVND (reference sequence). Between the trimmed V and J ends, which lost 5 bases and 2 bases, there was a span of 12 bases. The CDR3 length is 15 residues. CDR3 residues: CASSPGNSNTGELFF. For the CDR3, the DNA is TGTGCCAGTAGTCCGGGGAACAGTAACACCGGGGAGCTGTTTTTT.

The rearrangement links TRBV5-8 to TRBJ1-3, with 7 bases identical to TRBD1. There are 14 residues in the CDR3. Trimming cost V 4 bases and J 4 bases; bases outside gene matches: 5. Germline V CDR1 and CDR2: SGHTS, YDEGEE. The CDR3: CASSPGTVGNTIYF. The CDR3 DNA follows: TGTGCCAGCAGCCCCGGGACAGTCGGAAACACCATATATTTT.

The chain is built from TRBV28 and TRBJ2-3, with 10 bases that match TRBD2. The CDR3 has 15 amino acids. The J segment lost 6 bases and the V segment lost 3 bases, leaving 6 bases of the junction unmatched. The germline CDR1 and CDR2 sequences are MDHEN and SYDVKM. CDR3 loop: CASSFSGGAPDTQYF. CDR3 DNA sequence: TGTGCCAGCAGTTTCAGCGGGGGGGCGCCGGATACGCAGTATTTT.

The chain is built from TRBV9 and TRBJ2-6; 7 nucleotides line up with TRBD1. Unmatched junction bases numbered 17, after V lost 4 bases and J lost 4 bases. The CDR3 loop spans 19 amino acids. The germline V gene encodes CDR1 SGDLS and CDR2 YYNGEE. Here the CDR3 DNA reads TGTGCCAGCAGCACCCTGGACAGGCGCCCCACTGGAGGGGCCAACGTCCTGACTTTC. Protein: CASSTLDRRPTGGANVLTF.

V and J are TRBV4-1 and TRBJ1-6; D remains ambiguous. V was pared by 2 bases and J by 7 bases, with 18 bases between. Germline CDR1 reads MGHRA; CDR2 reads YSYEKL. The CDR3 has 17 residues. DNA for the CDR3: TGCGCCAGCAGCCAATCTGAGCTACGGTACGTGAATTCACCCCTCCACTTT. This sequence encodes CASSQSELRYVNSPLHF.

Only one count was recorded for this clone. The genes are TRBV5-6 and TRBJ2-7, with TRBD1 matching 7 bases. This CDR3 has 16 amino acids. V trimming: 0 bases; J trimming: 2 bases; junction bases outside the gene matches: 8. Germline CDR1 and CDR2: SGHDT and YYEEEE. Written as DNA, the CDR3 is TGTGCCAGCAGCTTGGTGCATTGGACAGGACCCTACGAGCAGTACTTC. Encoded protein: CASSLVHWTGPYEQYF.

The rearrangement joins TRBV7-9 to TRBJ1-2; D unclear. The CDR3 length is 13 residues. Trimming pared 6 bases from V and 0 bases from J, leaving 8 bases between. From germline, CDR1 is SEHNR and CDR2 FQNEAQ (reference sequence). The CDR3 DNA follows: TGTGCCAGCAGTCTAGATACTAACTATGGCTACACCTTC. Its translation is CASSLDTNYGYTF.

The rearrangement links TRBV5-1 to TRBJ1-6; 8 nucleotides line up with TRBD1. In germline, CDR1 is SGHRS, CDR2 YFSETQ. The CDR3 runs to 15 residues. Trimming at V came to 6 bases and at J to 8 bases, leaving 10 bases not matched to a gene. CDR3: CASTYGTGRDSPLHF. CDR3 in DNA: TGCGCCAGCACCTATGGGACAGGAAGGGATTCACCCCTCCACTTT.

The chain links TRBV20-1 to TRBJ1-4; D call uncertain. Germline V gives CDR1 DFQATT, CDR2 SNEGSKA (reference sequence). V gave up 3 bases and J gave up 5 bases, with 4 bases separating them. This CDR3 is 11 amino acids long. This CDR3 is CSARLNEKLFF. The CDR3 DNA is TGCAGTGCTAGGTTGAATGAAAAACTGTTTTTT.

The sample holds one count of this clone. This chain uses TRBV6-5 with TRBJ2-5; 7 positions agree with TRBD2. V lost 0 bases and J lost 1; bases outside the gene matches: 2. There are 15 residues in the CDR3. CDR1 and CDR2 (germline): MNHEY, SVGAGI. The CDR3 spells CASSYSVAGQETQYF. The CDR3 DNA sequence: TGTGCCAGCAGTTACTCGGTAGCGGGCCAAGAGACCCAGTACTTC.

This rearrangement joins TRBV20-1 to TRBJ2-3; D ambiguous. V shed 5 bases and J shed 7 bases, with 10 bases lying between them. This CDR3 region has 11 residues. CDR1 DFQATT and CDR2 SNEGSKA come from the germline V gene (reference sequence). The CDR3 DNA is TGCAGTGCTCCCCGTGAGAATACGCAGTATTTT. Residues: CSAPRENTQYF.